These 29 T cell receptor beta chains were all obtained from the same sample, sequenced in a study of cytomegalovirus exposure and HLA in healthy donors. Use of 60 Vbeta and 13 Jbeta primers characterized the PCR. The method was immunoSEQ multiplex PCR; TCRdb's version includes in-frame clones alone and lacks a portion of them. Seen in this sample are 130,000 to 150,000 clones; the ten most common clones hold under 3.5%. Sequencing was done on a sample of PBMCs. Receptors originate from a man in his forties or fifties in good health and CMV-seronegative.

The V call is TRBV29-1, the J call TRBJ2-5; TRBD2 matches at 8 bases. The CDR3 is 14 residues long. Germline V gene data show CDR1 as SQVTM and CDR2 as ANQGSEA. Trimming at V came to 4 bases and at J to 5 bases, leaving 9 bases not matched to a gene. The CDR3 region is CSVVIGGAQETQYF. CDR3 nucleotides: TGCAGCGTTGTCATCGGGGGGGCCCAGGAGACCCAGTACTTC.

V and J are TRBV20-1 and TRBJ2-7; maybe TRBD2 (5 bases). The CDR3 runs to 11 residues. Trimming removed 6 bases from V and 5 bases from J, with 11 bases in between. CDR1 DFQATT and CDR2 SNEGSKA come from the germline V gene (reference sequence). CDR3 sequence: CSAPKGDEQYF. CDR3 nucleotides: TGCAGTGCCCCCAAGGGAGACGAGCAGTACTTC.

The V call is TRBV7-2, the J call TRBJ1-1; 8 positions match TRBD1. The germline V gene encodes CDR1 SGHTA and CDR2 FQGNSA. V trimming: 5 bases; J trimming: 4 bases; junction bases outside the gene matches: 6. CDR3 length: 14 residues. CDR3 DNA sequence: TGTGCCAGCAGCATCACAGGGGGGAGCACTGAAGCTTTCTTT. It specifies CASSITGGSTEAFF.

J is TRBJ1-3 and V is TRBV7-3; 7 nucleotides align to TRBD1. Germline CDR1 SGHTA, CDR2 FQGTGA. With V trimmed by 5 bases and J by 3 bases, 7 bases remained unmatched. The CDR3 loop spans 15 amino acids. DNA for the CDR3: TGTGCCAGCAGCCCATCAGGGGGATATGGAAACACCATATATTTT. It is translated as CASSPSGGYGNTIYF.

V gene TRBV2 combines with J gene TRBJ1-2, with unresolved D. Germline CDR1 is SNHLY and CDR2 is FYNNEI. The V gene lost 6 bases and the J gene lost 5 bases, with 13 bases spanning the gap. This CDR3 is 13 amino acids long. DNA for the CDR3: TGTGCCAGCAGGGTCCGGACGGGATATGGCTACACCTTC. This gives the protein CASRVRTGYGYTF.

In DNA, the CDR3 is TGTGCCAGCAGCCGTGGGACAGAAGAGACCCAGTACTTC. It specifies CASSRGTEETQYF. The V and J genes are TRBV11-2 and TRBJ2-5; 7 nucleotides align to TRBD1. This CDR3 is 13 amino acids long. The V gene's germline CDR1 is SGHAT and CDR2 FQNNGV. V gave up 5 bases and J gave up 3 bases; unmatched junction bases: 3.

The chain joins TRBV5-1 to TRBJ2-2; possible D gene TRBD1, 6 bases. Per germline, CDR1 SGHRS and CDR2 YFSETQ. V lost 0 bases, J lost 2 bases, and 17 bases lay in between. The CDR3 totals 18 residues. CDR3 in amino acids: CASSLVLLGRGNTGELFF. CDR3 sequence (DNA): TGCGCCAGCAGCTTGGTTCTCCTCGGCAGGGGAAACACCGGGGAGCTGTTTTTT.

The rearrangement joins TRBV4-1 to TRBJ1-2; maybe TRBD1 (5 bases). V lost 5 bases to trimming and J lost 4 bases, with 14 bases between them. Germline V gene lookup returns CDR1 MGHRA and CDR2 YSYEKL. The CDR3 covers 14 residues. The CDR3, as DNA: TGCGCCAGCAGCGGCCAAGGGGATGGCTATGGCTACACCTTC. Protein sequence: CASSGQGDGYGYTF.

The J gene is TRBJ2-3, the V gene TRBV4-3, with 7 bases matching TRBD1. The germline gives CDR1 LGHNA, CDR2 YSLEER. This CDR3 is 17 amino acids long. V trimming: 0 bases; J trimming: 0 bases; junction bases outside the gene matches: 6. The CDR3 here is CASSQDRLQGSTDTQYF. DNA for the CDR3: TGCGCCAGCAGCCAAGATCGTTTACAGGGGAGCACAGATACGCAGTATTTT.

The J gene is TRBJ1-5, the V gene TRBV6-6; no clear D gene. CDR3 length: 14 residues. Germline V lookup: CDR1 MNHNY, CDR2 SVGAGI (reference sequence). V lost 4 bases to trimming and J lost 0 bases, with 7 bases between them. CDR3 sequence: CASSSFYSNQPQHF. The CDR3 DNA follows: TGTGCCAGCAGTTCCTTCTATAGCAATCAGCCCCAGCATTTT.

This chain connects TRBV11-2 to TRBJ2-2; 9 nucleotides match TRBD1. This CDR3 has 18 residues. Unmatched junction bases numbered 15, after V lost 5 bases and J lost 5 bases. The V gene's germline CDR1 is SGHAT and CDR2 FQNNGV. CDR3 sequence: CASSSGTGTTFRTGELFF. CDR3 DNA: TGTGCCAGCAGCAGCGGGACAGGGACAACCTTTAGAACCGGGGAGCTGTTTTTT.

The rearrangement joins TRBV2 to TRBJ1-5; D perhaps matches TRBD1 (5 bases). The CDR3 has 14 amino acids. The germline V gene has CDR1 SNHLY and CDR2 FYNNEI. V dropped 8 bases and J dropped 1 base, with 12 bases sitting between them. CDR3 region: CASRTGLSNQPQHF. The CDR3 DNA sequence: TGTGCCAGCCGCACAGGACTAAGCAATCAGCCCCAGCATTTT.

This chain uses TRBV28 with TRBJ2-2; D remains unclear. The V end lost 5 bases, the J end lost 4 bases, and 5 bases lay between the germline ends. The CDR3 covers 12 residues. Germline assignment: CDR1 MDHEN and CDR2 SYDVKM. DNA of the CDR3: TGTGCCAGCAGTCTCAGCACCGGGGAGCTGTTTTTT. Protein product: CASSLSTGELFF.

This chain uses TRBV18 with TRBJ2-5, with D uncertain. CDR1 and CDR2 (germline): KGHSH, LQKENI. The CDR3 has 12 residues. The V and J ends lost 3 bases and 2 bases respectively, with 4 bases between them. CDR3 loop: CASSPLQETQYF. For the CDR3, the DNA is TGTGCCAGCTCACCTCTACAAGAGACCCAGTACTTC.

This chain links TRBV5-1 with TRBJ1-5; unclear D gene. Trimming pared 4 bases from V and 6 bases from J, leaving 8 bases between. CDR3 length equals 12 residues. Germline loops: CDR1 SGHRS, CDR2 YFSETQ. The DNA of the CDR3 is TGCGCCAGCAGCCCGACGGGTCAGCCCCAGCATTTT. It is translated as CASSPTGQPQHF. Full variable domain (outside the CDR3, taken from reference TRBV5-1 and TRBJ1-5): KAGVTQTPRYLIKTRGQQVTLSCSPISGHRSVSWYQQTPGQGLQFLFEYFSETQRNKGNFPGRFSGRQFSNSRSEMNVSTLELGDSALYLCASSPTGQPQHFGDGTRLSIL.

The chain has TRBV5-6 and TRBJ1-1; perhaps TRBD1 as D (5 bases). V was trimmed by 4 bases and J by 4 bases, leaving 8 bases between them. The germline CDR1 and CDR2 sequences are SGHDT and YYEEEE. The CDR3 runs 12 residues. The CDR3 sequence is CASSPQGTEAFF. The CDR3 nucleotides are TGTGCCAGCAGCCCCCAGGGCACTGAAGCTTTCTTT.

V is TRBV5-6 and J is TRBJ2-3; possibly TRBD2 for D (6 bases). Trimming left V 7 bases short and J 2 bases short, with 11 bases between. There are 13 residues in the CDR3. Looked up from germline, CDR1 is SGHDT and CDR2 is YYEEEE. This chain's CDR3 is CASGGENTDTQYF. The CDR3 DNA sequence: TGTGCCAGCGGAGGGGAGAACACAGATACGCAGTATTTT. The full variable domain, its missing parts supplied by reference TRBV5-6 and TRBJ2-3, is DAGVTQSPTHLIKTRGQQVTLRCSPKSGHDTVSWYQQALGQGPQFIFQYYEEEERQRGNFPDRFSGHQFPNYSSELNVNALLLGDSALYLCASGGENTDTQYFGPGTRLTVL.

The J gene is TRBJ1-1, the V gene TRBV19, with TRBD1 as a possible D gene (5 bases). V was clipped by 3 bases and J by 5 bases, with 16 bases between them. Per germline, CDR1 LNHDA and CDR2 SQIVND (reference sequence). This CDR3 has 15 residues. Here the CDR3 reads CASSIWGVRGTEAFF. The CDR3 DNA follows: TGTGCCAGTAGTATCTGGGGGGTGAGGGGAACTGAAGCTTTCTTT.

The V and J genes are TRBV4-1 and TRBJ2-5, with 10 bases aligning to TRBD2. The trim removed 3 bases at V and 9 bases at J, leaving 7 bases unmatched. Germline CDR1 and CDR2: MGHRA and YSYEKL. This CDR3 has 14 amino acids. CDR3 sequence reads: CASSQKAGGWAQYF. The CDR3 region has the DNA TGCGCCAGCAGCCAGAAAGCGGGGGGGTGGGCCCAGTACTTC.

This chain links TRBV11-2 with TRBJ2-1; 8 bases match TRBD2. The CDR3 has 12 amino acids. Trimming cost V 0 bases and J 15 bases; bases outside gene matches: 4. The V gene's germline CDR1 is SGHAT and CDR2 FQNNGV. The CDR3 DNA follows: TGTGCCAGCAGCTTAGAGAGCGGGAGCCGGTTCTTC. Protein sequence: CASSLESGSRFF.

The chain combines TRBV5-1 with TRBJ1-6; the D is unclear. The CDR3 sequence is 15 residues long. CDR1 is SGHRS, CDR2 YFSETQ, per germline. Between the trimmed V and J ends, which lost 5 bases and 7 bases, there was a span of 16 bases. The CDR3 region has the DNA TGCGCCAGCAGTGTAGGAGATTCGGAGAATTCACCCCTCCACTTT. This encodes CASSVGDSENSPLHF. The full variable domain, its missing parts supplied by reference TRBV5-1 and TRBJ1-6, is KAGVTQTPRYLIKTRGQQVTLSCSPISGHRSVSWYQQTPGQGLQFLFEYFSETQRNKGNFPGRFSGRQFSNSRSEMNVSTLELGDSALYLCASSVGDSENSPLHFGNGTRLTVT.

This chain uses TRBV4-3 with TRBJ2-2, with TRBD1 matching 10 bases. There are 16 residues in the CDR3. The J segment lost 5 bases and the V segment lost 2 bases, leaving 5 bases of the junction unmatched. The germline CDR1 and CDR2 sequences are LGHNA and YSLEER. The CDR3 reads CASSQLGQGKTGELFF. CDR3 nucleotide sequence: TGCGCCAGCAGCCAACTGGGACAGGGGAAGACCGGGGAGCTGTTTTTT.

The chain is built from TRBV10-3 and TRBJ1-1, with no clear D. The germline gives CDR1 ENHRY, CDR2 SYGVKD. The CDR3 length is 16 residues. The germline V and J ends were trimmed by 0 bases and 5 bases, with 16 bases remaining between them. In DNA, the CDR3 is TGTGCCATCAGTGAGTCTATCCTGTCCGGCGGTACTGAAGCTTTCTTT. Its protein is CAISESILSGGTEAFF.

The chain recombines TRBV6-6 with TRBJ1-4; D is possibly TRBD1 (5 bases). V lost 6 bases and J 5 bases, leaving 19 bases between the germline ends. CDR1 and CDR2 from the germline V gene are MNHNY and SVGAGI (reference sequence). The CDR3 has 16 residues. CDR3 loop: CASSTGIWRGNEKLFF. The CDR3 bases are TGTGCCAGCAGCACCGGGATTTGGAGGGGAAATGAAAAACTGTTTTTT.

The chain joins TRBV19 to TRBJ1-6, with a possible D match to TRBD1 (6 bases). CDR1 is LNHDA, CDR2 SQIVND, per germline (reference sequence). Trimming removed 1 base from V and 7 bases from J, with 11 bases in between. CDR3 length: 15 residues. For the CDR3, the DNA is TGTGCCAGTAGTATAGTTCCAACAGGGAATTCACCCCTCCACTTT. Its translation is CASSIVPTGNSPLHF.

V and J are TRBV7-2 and TRBJ1-1; tentatively, D is TRBD1 (6 bases). CDR3 length: 15 amino acids. From germline, CDR1 is SGHTA and CDR2 FQGNSA. V lost 5 bases and J lost 5, with 18 bases in between. This chain's CDR3 is CASSAGSQGETEAFF. The CDR3 DNA reads as TGTGCCAGCAGCGCGGGCTCACAGGGAGAGACTGAAGCTTTCTTT.

CDR3 sequence: CASRRGLSPYEQYF. The CDR3 bases are TGCGCCAGCAGAAGAGGACTGAGTCCCTACGAGCAGTACTTC. The genes are TRBV5-1 and TRBJ2-7, with D maybe TRBD2 (5 bases). The V end was cut by 5 bases, the J end by 2 bases, with 14 bases between. Germline loops: CDR1 SGHRS, CDR2 YFSETQ. This CDR3 comprises 14 residues. The variable domain in full, with the rest retrieved from reference TRBV5-1 and TRBJ2-7, is KAGVTQTPRYLIKTRGQQVTLSCSPISGHRSVSWYQQTPGQGLQFLFEYFSETQRNKGNFPGRFSGRQFSNSRSEMNVSTLELGDSALYLCASRRGLSPYEQYFGPGTRLTVT.

The chain uses TRBV9 and TRBJ1-1, with TRBD1 matching over 9 bases. The CDR3 extends over 13 amino acids. Trimming removed 7 bases from V and 4 bases from J; junction bases left unmatched: 5. Germline V lookup: CDR1 SGDLS, CDR2 YYNGEE. The DNA of the CDR3 is TGTGCCAGCGTACAGGGGGCCGGCACTGAAGCTTTCTTT. It is translated as CASVQGAGTEAFF.

V gene TRBV7-6 combines with J gene TRBJ2-1, with 13 bases aligning to TRBD2. CDR1 and CDR2 from the germline V gene are SGHVS and FNYEAQ. The CDR3 loop spans 20 amino acids. The V and J ends lost 4 bases and 2 bases, in that order; junction bases with no gene match: 14. The CDR3: CASSSRTSTSGGHTYNEQFF. CDR3 nucleotides: TGTGCCAGCAGCTCGCGAACGTCGACTAGCGGGGGGCACACCTACAATGAGCAGTTCTTC. Supplemented by reference TRBV7-6 and TRBJ2-1, the full variable domain reads GAGVSQSPRYKVTKRGQDVALRCDPISGHVSLYWYRQALGQGPEFLTYFNYEAQQDKSGLPNDRFSAERPEGSISTLTIQRTEQRDSAMYRCASSSRTSTSGGHTYNEQFFGPGTRLTVL.